This record covers a single T cell receptor (beta chain). Its specificity is unknown. Germline V CDR1 and CDR2: LNHDA, SQIVND (reference sequence). The CDR3 is 15 residues long. V was pared by 3 bases and J by 1 base, with 4 bases of the junction left unmatched. In the PCR, 60 Vbeta and 13 Jbeta primers were used. Using immunoSEQ multiplex PCR, the repertoire was profiled, and TCRdb retains in-frame clones only, with some absent. Of hundreds of thousands of clones listed, 80% to 90% were seen once; the top ten hold 0.2% to 0.25%. The data originate from a study of cytomegalovirus exposure and HLA in healthy donors. Study-level points and caveats: About 87% or about 30% of the time was how often most TCR beta V segments were productive, according to an earlier analysis. Later analysis identified about 18,000 TCR beta sequences associated with HLA alleles, using a false discovery rate threshold of 0.05.

The receptor comes from a girl aged 2 to 10 in good health and CMV-seronegative. The chain employs TRBV19 and TRBJ2-7, with TRBD1 identical over 9 bases. The sequencing input was PBMCs. The CDR3 spells CASSIIGTGSYEQYF. CDR3 sequence (DNA): TGTGCCAGTAGTATTATCGGGACAGGGTCCTACGAGCAGTACTTC.